This T cell receptor beta chain was sequenced for a study of T cells in Graves' hyperthyroidism and ophthalmopathy. It was RNA transcripts that yielded the amplified TCR beta CDR3 regions. Primed by the HTBI set, a first-round RT-PCR was run on the TCR CDR3. TCRdb itself ran the multiplex PCR reads through MiXCR, one entry per CDR3 protein. The sample carries fewer than 750,000 distinct CDR3 sequences, roughly 15% recorded once. The V gene lost 4 bases and the J gene lost 0 bases, with 13 bases spanning the gap. Germline values: CDR1 SGHNT, CDR2 YYREEE (reference sequence). The CDR3 is 15 amino acids. This clonotype has only a few counts.

The chain recombines TRBV5-4 with TRBJ1-1, with D possibly matching TRBD1 (5 bases). Sequenced input: blood. The TCR sequence derives from a woman in her 50s with Graves' ophthalmopathy. The CDR3 coding sequence is TGTGCCAGCAGCCCGGCATCGACAGTGAACACTGAAGCTTTCTTT. This translates into CASSPASTVNTEAFF.